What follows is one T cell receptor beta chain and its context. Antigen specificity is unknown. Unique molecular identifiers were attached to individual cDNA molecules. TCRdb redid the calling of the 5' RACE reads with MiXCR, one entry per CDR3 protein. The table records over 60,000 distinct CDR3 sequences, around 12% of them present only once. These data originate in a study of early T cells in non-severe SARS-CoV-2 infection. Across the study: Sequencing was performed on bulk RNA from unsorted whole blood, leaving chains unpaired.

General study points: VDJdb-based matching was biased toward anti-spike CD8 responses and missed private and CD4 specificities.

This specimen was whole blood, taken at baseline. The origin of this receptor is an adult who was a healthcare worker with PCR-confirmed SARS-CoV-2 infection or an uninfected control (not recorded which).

The CDR3 DNA follows: TGCAGTGCCAGACAGGGGGCGAAAGCTAATGAAAAACTGTTTTTT. Its protein product is CSARQGAKANEKLFF. The rearrangement uses TRBV20-1 and TRBJ1-4, with 10 bases fitting TRBD1. V lost 6 bases and J lost 3; bases outside the gene matches: 7. The CDR3 extends over 15 amino acids. The V gene's germline CDR1 is DFQATT and CDR2 SNEGSKA (reference sequence).